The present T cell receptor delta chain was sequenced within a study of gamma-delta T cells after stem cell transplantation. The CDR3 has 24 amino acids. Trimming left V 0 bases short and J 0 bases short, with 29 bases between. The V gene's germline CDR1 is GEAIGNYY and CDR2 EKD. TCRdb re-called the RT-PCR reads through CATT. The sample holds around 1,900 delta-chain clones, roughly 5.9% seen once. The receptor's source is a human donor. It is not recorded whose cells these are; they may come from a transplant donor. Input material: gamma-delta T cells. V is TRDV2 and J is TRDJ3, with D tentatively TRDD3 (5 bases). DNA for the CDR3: TGTGCCTGTGACACCGGAGGTATCGGGGAGATGGCCGAACCAAGCTCCTGGGACACCCGACAGATGTTTTTC. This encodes CACDTGGIGEMAEPSSWDTRQMFF.